Listed here are 8 T cell receptor beta chains from one sample, sequenced in a study of shared clonotypes between healthy human individuals. Libraries were prepared by immunoSEQ multiplex PCR; TCRdb keeps only in-frame clonotypes and omits some of them. The table shows some 1,100,000 clones, with 70% to 80% occurring only once. Material: memory CD4+ T cells from PBMCs. Subset meaning: CD45RA-negative fraction. The receptors here all came from a man between 18 and 35 years old in good health. Some clones in this sample may be carry-over from other donors' samples.

The table lists this clone with a few counts. The chain uses TRBV6-1 and TRBJ1-5; 9 nucleotides line up with TRBD1. Germline V gene sequence: CDR1 MNHNS, CDR2 SASEGT. Trimming at V came to 5 bases and at J to 5 bases, leaving 4 bases not matched to a gene. This CDR3 spans 14 amino acids. The CDR3 DNA sequence: TGTGCCAGCAGTACCACAGGGGGCTATCAGCCCCAGCATTTT. Translation gives CASSTTGGYQPQHF.

The chain employs TRBV4-1 and TRBJ2-3, with D maybe TRBD2 (5 bases). The CDR3 is made up of 13 amino acids. Trimming cost V 5 bases and J 5 bases, with 11 bases left between them. Per germline, CDR1 MGHRA and CDR2 YSYEKL. The CDR3 loop reads CASSNGVGDTQYF. The CDR3 nucleotides read TGCGCCAGCAGCAACGGGGTGGGAGATACGCAGTATTTT.

The rearrangement uses TRBV5-1 and TRBJ2-5, with D maybe TRBD2 (6 bases). The CDR3 spans 15 residues. CDR1 and CDR2 from the germline V gene are SGHRS and YFSETQ. The V and J ends lost 0 bases and 4 bases respectively, with 13 bases between them. CDR3 coding DNA: TGCGCCAGCAGCTTGGGGACGGGGGTAGGAGAGACCCAGTACTTC. Translated, it gives CASSLGTGVGETQYF.

V gene TRBV2 combines with J gene TRBJ1-1; D might be TRBD1 (6 bases). This CDR3 contains 13 residues. V was cut by 7 bases and J by 1 base, with 10 bases left in between. The germline gives CDR1 SNHLY, CDR2 FYNNEI. The CDR3 bases are TGTGCCAGCAAGGGGGGGAGGAACACTGAAGCTTTCTTT. This codes for CASKGGRNTEAFF.

The V call is TRBV7-2, the J call TRBJ2-2; the D gene is possibly TRBD2 (5 bases). Germline CDR1 is SGHTA and CDR2 is FQGNSA. CDR3 length: 14 amino acids. Between the trimmed V and J ends, which lost 1 base and 6 bases, there was a span of 9 bases. This chain's CDR3 is CASSLGWGAGELFF. CDR3 bases: TGTGCCAGCAGCTTAGGTTGGGGAGCCGGGGAGCTGTTTTTT.

The chain uses TRBV7-8 and TRBJ1-2, with TRBD1 matching 7 bases. The V and J ends lost 5 bases and 5 bases, in that order; junction bases with no gene match: 8. The V gene's germline CDR1 is SGHVS and CDR2 FQNEAQ. CDR3 size: 14 residues. The CDR3 region has the DNA TGTGCCAGCAGCCCCCAGACAGGGTATTATGGCTACACCTTC. It encodes CASSPQTGYYGYTF.

The chain has TRBV7-2 and TRBJ2-2, with unresolved D. The CDR3 loop spans 14 amino acids. The germline CDR1 and CDR2 sequences are SGHTA and FQGNSA. The ends were cut back, 3 bases at V and 1 base at J, with 6 bases in the middle. CDR3 in amino acids: CASSFTRNTGELFF. The CDR3 bases are TGTGCCAGCAGCTTTACGAGGAACACCGGGGAGCTGTTTTTT.

This clone was counted a few times. V and J are TRBV5-7 and TRBJ1-1, with a tentative D call TRBD1 (5 bases). TRBV5-7 qualifies as an ORF whose function is uncertain. The CDR3 totals 15 residues. Trimming took off 7 bases at V and 4 bases at J, with 20 bases between the two ends. The CDR3 region is CASFPGLRWGTEAFF. The DNA for the CDR3 is TGTGCCAGCTTTCCGGGACTCAGGTGGGGCACTGAAGCTTTCTTT.